One sample yielded the 15 T cell receptor beta chains listed below, sequenced in a study of graft-versus-host responses after intestinal transplantation. This table comes from immunoSEQ multiplex PCR, and its TCRdb copy is limited to in-frame clones, with some not included. The sample records roughly 8,600 clones, around 30% being singletons. Researchers placed approximately 200,000 CFSE-labeled responder cells in culture with approximately 200,000 irradiated, violet-dye-labeled stimulator cells. The sequences come from alloreactive CD8+ T cells from a mixed lymphocyte reaction culture, collected before intestinal transplant. The subset denotes: CFSE-low proliferating T cells sorted from roughly 6-day pre-transplant mixed lymphocyte reaction (GvH or HvG direction). The receptors originated from a human patient who received an intestinal transplant.

This clone has more than one count but fewer than ten. This chain links TRBV2 with TRBJ2-1, with a possible D match to TRBD2 (5 bases). V gave up 6 bases and J gave up 5 bases, with 11 bases separating them. The length of the CDR3 is 13 residues. Looked up from germline, CDR1 is SNHLY and CDR2 is FYNNEI. As DNA, the CDR3 is TGTGCCAGCAGACTAGTTCTAGACAATGAGCAGTTCTTC. Its translation: CASRLVLDNEQFF. Filled out from reference TRBV2 and TRBJ2-1, the complete variable domain reads EPEVTQTPSHQVTQMGQEVILRCVPISNHLYFYWYRQILGQKVEFLVSFYNNEISEKSEIFDDQFSVERPDGSNFTLKIRSTKLEDSAMYFCASRLVLDNEQFFGPGTRLTVL.

This clone was counted a few times. The J gene is TRBJ2-7, the V gene TRBV30; 12 nucleotides match TRBD1. V lost 5 bases, J lost 5 bases, and 7 bases stayed unmatched. Germline V gene sequence: CDR1 GTSNPN, CDR2 SVGIG (reference sequence). The CDR3 runs to 14 residues. CDR3 nucleotide sequence: TGTGCCTGGGGTCCGGGACAGGGGGCAAACGAGCAGTACTTC. Its protein is CAWGPGQGANEQYF.

This clone was picked up a small number of times. This chain uses TRBV4-3 with TRBJ1-2; tentatively, D is TRBD1 (5 bases). Trimming removed 0 bases at V and 8 bases at J, with 16 bases between. Germline V gives CDR1 LGHNA, CDR2 YSLEER. The CDR3 covers 15 residues. The CDR3 loop reads CASSQDHYGGIGYTF. The CDR3 DNA sequence: TGCGCCAGCAGCCAAGATCATTATGGGGGGATCGGCTACACCTTC.

The genes are TRBV5-6 and TRBJ1-6, with no clear D. Trimming took off 2 bases at V and 6 bases at J, with 12 bases between the two ends. This CDR3 is 15 amino acids long. Germline V gene data show CDR1 as SGHDT and CDR2 as YYEEEE. In nucleotides, the CDR3 is TGTGCCAGCAGCTTCCGGGTCCGGGGTAATTCACCCCTCCACTTT. Amino acid sequence: CASSFRVRGNSPLHF.

In this sample, this clone turned up a few times. The CDR3 sequence: CASSLMGLGSYGYTF. Here the CDR3 DNA reads TGCGCCAGCAGCTTAATGGGGCTGGGATCCTATGGCTACACCTTC. The chain carries TRBV5-1 and TRBJ1-2; tentative D call: TRBD1 (5 bases). V lost 2 bases to trimming and J lost 4 bases, with 15 bases between them. CDR3 length: 15 residues. Germline CDR1 reads SGHRS; CDR2 reads YFSETQ. Based on the CDR3 plus reference TRBV5-1 and TRBJ1-2, the full variable domain is KAGVTQTPRYLIKTRGQQVTLSCSPISGHRSVSWYQQTPGQGLQFLFEYFSETQRNKGNFPGRFSGRQFSNSRSEMNVSTLELGDSALYLCASSLMGLGSYGYTFGSGTRLTVV.

As DNA, the CDR3 is TGTGCCAGCAGCTTGTTGTCCTACTCTGGAAACACCATATATTTT. As protein: CASSLLSYSGNTIYF. J is TRBJ1-3 and V is TRBV5-6; unclear D gene. The CDR3 covers 15 residues. V lost 1 base to trimming and J lost 0 bases, with 8 bases between them. Germline values: CDR1 SGHDT, CDR2 YYEEEE.

As DNA, the CDR3 is TGTGCCAGCAGTTTATCGAACAGGGGGGCAGATACGCAGTATTTT. This encodes CASSLSNRGADTQYF. The rearrangement links TRBV27 to TRBJ2-3, with 8 positions matching TRBD1. The length of the CDR3 is 15 residues. V lost 0 bases, J lost 4 bases, and 3 bases stayed unmatched. Germline lookup yields CDR1 MNHEY and CDR2 SMNVEV (reference sequence).

By sample fraction, this clone is medium-sized. The V and J genes are TRBV4-1 and TRBJ2-1; D gene unclear. The CDR3 is made up of 14 amino acids. V was shortened by 1 base and J by 5 bases, with 9 bases between the two germline ends. CDR1 and CDR2 from the germline V gene are MGHRA and YSYEKL. CDR3 sequence reads: CASSQVGRDNEQFF. As DNA, the CDR3 is TGCGCCAGCAGCCAAGTCGGTCGGGACAATGAGCAGTTCTTC.

This clone turned up a few times. The chain is built from TRBV6-1 and TRBJ1-5; D is perhaps TRBD1 (6 bases). V shed 6 bases and J shed 2 bases, with 11 bases lying between them. The germline V gene encodes CDR1 MNHNS and CDR2 SASEGT. The CDR3 extends over 14 amino acids. The CDR3 DNA follows: TGTGCCAGCAGCACAGGGTTCGGCAATCAGCCCCAGCATTTT. Amino acid sequence: CASSTGFGNQPQHF.

The rearrangement joins TRBV7-9 to TRBJ2-1; 7 nucleotides match TRBD2. The germline V gene has CDR1 SEHNR and CDR2 FQNEAQ (reference sequence). V lost 11 bases, J lost 4 bases, and 11 bases stayed unmatched. The CDR3 runs to 14 residues. CDR3 amino acids: CAGGVGGPYNEQFF. CDR3 in DNA: TGTGCCGGGGGGGTGGGAGGGCCTTACAATGAGCAGTTCTTC. Supplemented by reference TRBV7-9 and TRBJ2-1, the full variable domain reads DTGVSQNPRHKITKRGQNVTFRCDPISEHNRLYWYRQTLGQGPEFLTYFQNEAQLEKSRLLSDRFSAERPKGSFSTLEIQRTEQGDSAMYLCAGGVGGPYNEQFFGPGTRLTVL.

The CDR3 sequence is CASNRAGYGYTF. The DNA of the CDR3 is TGTGCCAGCAACAGGGCGGGCTATGGCTACACCTTC. The chain links TRBV6-5 to TRBJ1-2; weak D call: TRBD1 (6 bases). The CDR3 loop spans 12 amino acids. From germline, CDR1 is MNHEY and CDR2 SVGAGI. Trimming pared 7 bases from V and 4 bases from J, leaving 10 bases between.

This clone rates as medium-sized. The gene calls are TRBV4-3 and TRBJ2-7; possibly TRBD1 for D (6 bases). The germline V and J ends were trimmed by 0 bases and 3 bases, with 12 bases remaining between them. The CDR3 loop spans 15 amino acids. Germline V gives CDR1 LGHNA, CDR2 YSLEER. CDR3 nucleotides: TGCGCCAGCAGCCAAGATCCCCAGGGGAGCTACGAGCAGTACTTC. Its protein product is CASSQDPQGSYEQYF.

The CDR3, as DNA: TGTGCCTGGAGTGTTTTTAGAGGGCAGCCCCAGCATTTT. Residues: CAWSVFRGQPQHF. The chain combines TRBV30 with TRBJ1-5; D unresolved. This CDR3 contains 13 residues. Trimming removed 0 bases from V and 7 bases from J, with 10 bases in between. Germline lookup yields CDR1 GTSNPN and CDR2 SVGIG (reference sequence).

This chain links TRBV13 with TRBJ2-3, with no clear D. The V gene's germline CDR1 is PRHDT and CDR2 FYEKMQ (reference sequence). Trimming pared 0 bases from V and 1 base from J, leaving 11 bases between. CDR3 length equals 16 residues. Here the CDR3 reads CASSLGYHSGTDTQYF. The CDR3 DNA is TGTGCCAGCAGCTTAGGGTATCACTCGGGCACAGATACGCAGTATTTT.

This clone turned up a few times. This chain links TRBV30 with TRBJ1-1; D uncertain. This CDR3 has 13 amino acids. V lost 1 base, J lost 5 bases, and 11 bases lay in between. Germline CDR1 is GTSNPN and CDR2 is SVGIG (reference sequence). CDR3 sequence reads: CAWSGEGWTEAFF. For the CDR3, the DNA is TGTGCCTGGAGTGGGGAGGGTTGGACTGAAGCTTTCTTT. Full variable domain (missing parts from reference TRBV30 and TRBJ1-1): SQTIHQWPATLVQPVGSPLSLECTVEGTSNPNLYWYRQAAGRGLQLLFYSVGIGQISSEVPQNLSASRPQDRQFILSSKKLLLSDSGFYLCAWSGEGWTEAFFGQGTRLTVV.